The next 20 T cell receptor beta chains were all read from a single sample in a study of T cell responses to AZD1222 COVID-19 vaccine. TCRdb's table, derived via immunoSEQ multiplex PCR, lists solely in-frame clones and lacks some. The sample consists of 65,000 to 75,000 clones, 75% to 85% of them appearing once. Specimen: peripheral blood, collected on day 0 of AZD1222 vaccination. Every receptor here comes from an adult in good health.

This clone was seen just once. The chain employs TRBV27 and TRBJ2-1, with 8 bases matching TRBD2. Germline CDR1 reads MNHEY; CDR2 reads SMNVEV (reference sequence). The CDR3 length is 13 residues. J lost 10 bases, V lost 3 bases, and 5 bases had no gene match. CDR3 loop: CASSFGGEGEQFF. For the CDR3, the DNA is TGTGCCAGCAGTTTCGGGGGGGAGGGCGAGCAGTTCTTC.

V is TRBV10-3 and J is TRBJ1-1; 7 positions agree with TRBD1. CDR3 length equals 12 residues. Looked up from germline, CDR1 is ENHRY and CDR2 is SYGVKD. After removal of 10 bases from V and 2 bases from J, the junction contained 4 bases not matched to a gene. CDR3 in amino acids: CATGQFNTEAFF. CDR3 DNA sequence: TGTGCCACGGGACAGTTTAACACTGAAGCTTTCTTT.

This clone is a singleton in its sample. J is TRBJ2-4 and V is TRBV6-5; 10 nucleotides match TRBD1. The germline V gene has CDR1 MNHEY and CDR2 SVGAGI. The CDR3 contains 15 residues. Unmatched junction bases numbered 4, after V lost 5 bases and J lost 3 bases. The CDR3 is CASSTGQGVKNIQYF. In nucleotides, the CDR3 is TGTGCCAGCAGTACCGGACAGGGGGTCAAAAACATTCAGTACTTC.

This chain connects TRBV5-5 to TRBJ1-2; D ambiguous. The CDR3 covers 13 residues. The V gene lost 0 bases and the J gene lost 2 bases, with 5 bases spanning the gap. Germline values: CDR1 SGHKS, CDR2 YYEKEE (reference sequence). CDR3 residues: CASSLELNYGYTF. The CDR3 nucleotides read TGTGCCAGCAGCTTGGAGTTGAACTATGGCTACACCTTC.

The rearrangement joins TRBV6-1 to TRBJ2-4; D is unresolved. CDR1 and CDR2 from the germline V gene are MNHNS and SASEGT. CDR3 length equals 13 residues. V was trimmed by 2 bases and J by 6 bases, leaving 8 bases between them. Here the CDR3 reads CASSELVGNIQYF. CDR3 DNA: TGTGCCAGCAGTGAACTGGTAGGAAACATTCAGTACTTC.

The rearrangement uses TRBV10-3 and TRBJ2-2; D ambiguous. Germline-derived CDR1 and CDR2 are ENHRY and SYGVKD. The CDR3 has 15 residues. Trimming took 10 bases from V and 0 from J, leaving 15 bases between them. In nucleotides, the CDR3 is TGTGCCACTTCGCCACAGAGCTCGAACACCGGGGAGCTGTTTTTT. It is translated as CATSPQSSNTGELFF.

The rearrangement links TRBV6-5 to TRBJ1-4; D not resolved. The ends were cut back, 6 bases at V and 1 base at J, with 9 bases in the middle. Per the germline V gene, CDR1 is MNHEY and CDR2 is SVGAGI. This CDR3 is 14 amino acids long. This CDR3 reads CASSSEGTNEKLFF. CDR3 coding DNA: TGTGCCAGCAGCTCTGAAGGAACTAATGAAAAACTGTTTTTT.

V and J are TRBV6-5 and TRBJ2-7; possibly TRBD1 or TRBD2 for D (5 bases each). Trimming removed 6 bases from V and 0 bases from J, with 12 bases in between. CDR3 length: 14 residues. CDR1 is MNHEY and CDR2 is SVGAGI in the germline V gene. For the CDR3, the DNA is TGTGCCAGCAGAGACGGGACCAGCTCCTACGAGCAGTACTTC. Translation: CASRDGTSSYEQYF.

As DNA, the CDR3 is TGTGCCAGCAGCTTGTTACCTGGGGGGTACGAGCAGTACTTC. It is translated as CASSLLPGGYEQYF. The V and J genes are TRBV5-6 and TRBJ2-7; D might be TRBD2 (6 bases). CDR1 is SGHDT, CDR2 YYEEEE, per germline. The CDR3 has 14 residues. The V and J ends lost 1 base and 4 bases respectively, with 12 bases between them.

In DNA form, the CDR3 reads TGTGCCAGCAGTTACGTGGGGGGAACAGATACGCAGTATTTT. This sequence encodes CASSYVGGTDTQYF. The chain has TRBV6-6 and TRBJ2-3, with D perhaps matching TRBD2 (6 bases). V was shortened by 2 bases and J by 3 bases, with 9 bases between the two germline ends. The CDR3 has 14 residues. From germline, CDR1 is MNHNY and CDR2 SVGAGI (reference sequence).

CDR3 sequence: CASSLDLPNQPQHF. CDR3 bases: TGTGCCAGCAGCTTAGATCTCCCTAATCAGCCCCAGCATTTT. The chain carries TRBV11-2 and TRBJ1-5; D not certain. CDR3 length: 14 residues. Trimming left V 0 bases short and J 4 bases short, with 7 bases between. Germline lookup yields CDR1 SGHAT and CDR2 FQNNGV.

The chain is built from TRBV28 and TRBJ1-4; 7 nucleotides align to TRBD1. This CDR3 is built from 16 residues. Germline V CDR1 and CDR2: MDHEN, SYDVKM. Trimming at V came to 7 bases and at J to 10 bases, leaving 18 bases not matched to a gene. The CDR3 DNA sequence: TGTGCCAGCACTGACAATACAGGGGTAGCGGTTGGAAAACTGTTTTTT. This codes for CASTDNTGVAVGKLFF. The entire variable domain, with the rest obtained from reference TRBV28 and TRBJ1-4, is as follows: DVKVTQSSRYLVKRTGEKVFLECVQDMDHENMFWYRQDPGLGLRLIYFSYDVKMKEKGDIPEGYSVSREKKERFSLILESASTNQTSMYLCASTDNTGVAVGKLFFGSGTQLSVL.

The J gene is TRBJ1-6, the V gene TRBV6-5, with a weak D call TRBD1 (5 bases). The V end was cut by 2 bases, the J end by 6 bases, with 11 bases between. Germline CDR1 MNHEY, CDR2 SVGAGI. This CDR3 has 15 residues. The CDR3 DNA is TGTGCCAGCAGTTACGAAGAGGGGCTTAATTCACCCCTCCACTTT. This encodes CASSYEEGLNSPLHF.

Only a few counts were recorded for this clone. J is TRBJ1-2 and V is TRBV28, with 7 bases lining up with TRBD1. V shed 2 bases, J shed 4 bases, and the junction held 4 bases outside the gene matches. The CDR3 length is 14 residues. CDR1 is MDHEN, CDR2 SYDVKM, per germline. The CDR3 bases are TGTGCCAGCAGTTTAAGGGACAGTTCCTATGGCTACACCTTC. Translated: CASSLRDSSYGYTF.

This CDR3 reads CASSSRRDSPLHF. For the CDR3, the DNA is TGTGCCAGCAGTTCCCGGCGGGATTCACCCCTCCACTTT. The chain links TRBV6-5 to TRBJ1-6; D not certain. CDR3 length: 13 residues. Trimming took off 4 bases at V and 8 bases at J, with 9 bases between the two ends. From germline, CDR1 is MNHEY and CDR2 SVGAGI.

This sequence joins TRBV6-6 and TRBJ2-7; possible D gene TRBD1, 6 bases. Trimming took 7 bases from V and 3 from J, leaving 13 bases between them. This CDR3 has 13 residues. Germline V CDR1 and CDR2: MNHNY, SVGAGI (reference sequence). CDR3 DNA sequence: TGTGCCAGCACCCCACGGACAGACTACGAGCAGTACTTC. It specifies CASTPRTDYEQYF.

The V and J genes are TRBV4-2 and TRBJ2-3, with a weak D call TRBD2 (6 bases). Germline V gene lookup returns CDR1 LGHNA and CDR2 YNFKEQ. There are 16 residues in the CDR3. V was trimmed by 1 base and J by 0 bases, leaving 11 bases between them. The CDR3 coding sequence is TGTGCCAGCAGCCAAGTACCGGGAGATAGCACAGATACGCAGTATTTT. Translation gives CASSQVPGDSTDTQYF.

J is TRBJ2-3 and V is TRBV4-1; no reliable D call. Germline values: CDR1 MGHRA, CDR2 YSYEKL. The CDR3 is made up of 12 amino acids. V lost 1 base, J lost 4 bases, and 3 bases lay in between. In DNA form, the CDR3 reads TGCGCCAGCAGCCAAGGAGCAGATACGCAGTATTTT. The encoded protein is CASSQGADTQYF.

The V gene is TRBV11-3, the J gene TRBJ1-1; unclear D gene. Trimming took off 5 bases at V and 3 bases at J, with 10 bases between the two ends. The CDR3 runs to 13 residues. CDR1 and CDR2 (germline): SGHNT, YENEEA. Here the CDR3 reads CASSPRSDTEAFF. The DNA of the CDR3 is TGTGCCAGCAGCCCCCGAAGTGACACTGAAGCTTTCTTT.

The gene calls are TRBV30 and TRBJ2-7, with 7 bases fitting TRBD2. The trim removed 3 bases at V and 5 bases at J, leaving 4 bases unmatched. Germline V gives CDR1 GTSNPN, CDR2 SVGIG (reference sequence). The CDR3 runs 12 residues. CDR3 bases: TGTGCCTGGAGCCCGGGAGGCAACGAGCAGTACTTC. This codes for CAWSPGGNEQYF.